This TCR beta chain was sequenced during a study of blood T cell repertoires in COVID-19. The protocol was immunoSEQ multiplex PCR, while the TCRdb copy is restricted to in-frame clones and leaves out a portion. The table shows about 480,000 clones, with about 91% occurring only once. V lost 0 bases to trimming and J lost 0 bases, with 7 bases between them. There are 14 residues in the CDR3. The germline gives CDR1 SGDLS, CDR2 YYNGEE. The receptor comes from a woman in her forties or fifties with COVID-19, enrolled during active disease. The sample was peripheral blood. The V gene is TRBV9, the J gene TRBJ2-7; no clear D. Here the CDR3 DNA reads TGTGCCAGCAGCGTAGGCGGCTACTCCTACGAGCAGTACTTC. As protein: CASSVGGYSYEQYF. Looking up the rest from reference TRBV9 and TRBJ2-7 gives the full variable domain: DSGVTQTPKHLITATGQRVTLRCSPRSGDLSVYWYQQSLDQGLQFLIQYYNGEERAKGNILERFSAQQFPDLHSELNLSSLELGDSALYFCASSVGGYSYEQYFGPGTRLTVT.